The clone carrying this T cell receptor (beta chain) was seen a few times. As to time point: sample taken at primary tumor resection. Unsorted samples of tumor, nontumor lung or frozen PBMC had their whole RNA sequenced. The donors, around 71 patients with untreated early-stage non-small cell lung cancer, provided the samples. The data were obtained in a study of spatial heterogeneity in lung cancer. Study details: Consistent detection of more beta-chain than alpha-chain sequences was observed.

TCRdb itself ran the 5' RACE reads through MiXCR, one entry per CDR3 protein. The repertoire holds approximately 92,000 distinct CDR3 sequences, with approximately 12% as singletons. Sample: PBMCs, taken at surgery. The clonotype comes from a male donor with early-stage non-small cell lung cancer.

CDR3 sequence (DNA): TGTGCCAGTAGTGGATCAGCGGGAGGGCTGATGAATGAGCAGTTCTTC. It translates to CASSGSAGGLMNEQFF. V is TRBV19 and J is TRBJ2-1, with TRBD2 identical over 10 bases. The J segment lost 7 bases and the V segment lost 5 bases, leaving 11 bases of the junction unmatched. Germline lookup yields CDR1 LNHDA and CDR2 SQIVND (reference sequence). This CDR3 has 16 residues.